This entry is about one T cell receptor (beta chain). The sample is drawn from a study of T cell responses to AZD1222 COVID-19 vaccine. This CDR3 comprises 14 residues. V lost 7 bases and J 2 bases, leaving 12 bases between the germline ends. Germline lookup yields CDR1 SNHLY and CDR2 FYNNEI. Clones were read by immunoSEQ multiplex PCR, and TCRdb kept only the in-frame ones, dropping some. The sample has more than 110,000 clones, 92% seen once. Specimen: peripheral blood, collected on day 0 of AZD1222 vaccination. This receptor was identified in an adult in good health. The chain couples TRBV2 to TRBJ1-5; D not certain. CDR3: CASTPPGGNQPQHF. The DNA of the CDR3 is TGTGCCAGCACGCCCCCGGGAGGCAATCAGCCCCAGCATTTT.